The subject of this entry is one T cell receptor (beta chain). This clonotype was seen a few times. Its antigen remains unidentified. No quality values exist for individual bases; no much larger clone is one base distant. This entry comes from a study of CD8 T cells in ankylosing spondylitis (dated by TCRdb to the late 2010s). Some background on the complete study: To find TCR variants linked to disease, the study profiled T cell receptor beta repertoires in ankylosing spondylitis patients and healthy donors. The full study cohort was made up of 25 ankylosing spondylitis patients and roughly 100 healthy donors. Peripheral blood was sampled, and synovial fluid was also collected from ankylosing spondylitis patients. Results the study describes overall, beyond this receptor: A TCR beta motif of about 8 highly homologous amino acid variants appeared characteristic of blood from ankylosing spondylitis patients. Some motif variants were previously reported in synovial fluid and blood of reactive arthritis patients, suggesting common disease-initiation mechanisms. The disease-linked clones were reported as significantly enriched in matched synovial fluid samples from ankylosing spondylitis patients. The disease-linked clones showed a CD8+ phenotype and occurred at relatively low frequencies in peripheral blood.

Sequencing relied on an Illumina HiSeq 2500. Quantitative 5'-RACE with molecular barcodes was the method used to prepare the TCR beta libraries. As for the original processing: Disease-linked TCR variants were identified with a new computational method built on a probabilistic model of VDJ rearrangement. TCRdb cleaned the public reads at Q25 with fastp, built clones with MiXCR and kept in-frame beta chains. Here each entry gathers all rows of one CDR3 protein and keeps the most common genes and DNA. These V and J calls rely on TCRdb rather than the paper's analysis. Counted in this sample were roughly 300,000 distinct CDR3 sequences; 8% of them appeared once. The ten largest clones capture just over 14% of the sample. Sequences were obtained from blood, either unsorted or a sorted T cell fraction (not recorded which). This TCR derives from a male donor with ankylosing spondylitis.

The sequence in DNA is TGCGCCAGCAGCCCGGCGCAGTATTTT. This sequence encodes CASSPAQYF. The chain is made from TRBV4-1 and TRBJ2-3, with no reliable assignment of the D segment. V loses 4 bases, J loses 10 bases, and the germline ends lie 3 bases apart. CDR3 length: 9 amino acids, cysteine to phenylalanine. Here the CDR3 DNA is all that survives: 27 bases in frame from base 1. Based on the germline V gene, the CDR1 and CDR2 sequences are MGHRA and YSYEKL.